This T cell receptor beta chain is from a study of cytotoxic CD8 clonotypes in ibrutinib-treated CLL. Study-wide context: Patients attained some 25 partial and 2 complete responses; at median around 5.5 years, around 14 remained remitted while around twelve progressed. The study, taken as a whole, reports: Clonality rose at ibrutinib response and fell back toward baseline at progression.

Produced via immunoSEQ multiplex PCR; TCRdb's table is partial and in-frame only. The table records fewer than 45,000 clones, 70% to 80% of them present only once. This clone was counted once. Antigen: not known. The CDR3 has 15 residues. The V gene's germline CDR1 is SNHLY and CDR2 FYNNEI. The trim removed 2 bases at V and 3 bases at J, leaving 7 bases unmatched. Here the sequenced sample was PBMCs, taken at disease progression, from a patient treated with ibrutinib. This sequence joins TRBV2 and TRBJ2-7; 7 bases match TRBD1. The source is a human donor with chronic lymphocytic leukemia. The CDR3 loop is CASSENPGTDYEQYF. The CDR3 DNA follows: TGTGCCAGCAGTGAAAACCCCGGGACAGACTACGAGCAGTACTTC.